Listed below are T cell receptor beta chains from one sample, sequenced in a study of OX40 agonist ivuxolimab in advanced cancers. Here immunoSEQ multiplex PCR was the method, and the copy in TCRdb shows in-frame clones only, minus some. The sample shows some 20,000 clones, 84% of them seen only once. Sequenced here: CD4+ or CD8+ T cells sorted from blood, sampled in a trial of the OX40 agonist ivuxolimab. The source is an adult with an advanced solid tumor such as melanoma, head and neck, liver or kidney cancer. Each CDR3 is given with its conserved first and last residue. Fields, in order: J gene, D gene, clone size, V gene, CDR3 DNA, CDR3 protein. D genes are given only for firm matches. Some rows have no size entry. The others give once, few or many, or a class for an expanded clone.

TRBJ2-3 TRBD1 - TRBV2 TGTGCCAGCAGTCTTACCGGGACAGGGGGCATTAATACGCAGTATTTT CASSLTGTGGINTQYF
TRBJ1-5 - - TRBV6-1 TGTGCCAGCAGTGACGGGGGGAGCAATCAGCCCCAGCATTTT CASSDGGSNQPQHF
TRBJ2-5 TRBD1 - TRBV5-1 TGCGCCAGCAGCTTGGGGGGGACAGTTAAAGAGACCCAGTACTTC CASSLGGTVKETQYF
TRBJ2-7 - - TRBV7-2 TGTGCCAGCAGCACGCGGGAATACGAGCAGTACTTC CASSTREYEQYF
TRBJ1-6 - - TRBV15 TGTGCCACCAGCAGAATAGGCAGCTACAATTCACCCCTCCACTTT CATSRIGSYNSPLHF
TRBJ2-5 - - TRBV7-7 TGTGCTAGCAGCTTCACGGGGACCCAAGAGACCCAGTACTTC CASSFTGTQETQYF
TRBJ2-3 TRBD2 - TRBV7-6 TGTGCCAGCAGCTTACGACTAGCGGGGGGGGGCACAGATACGCAGTATTTT CASSLRLAGGGTDTQYF
TRBJ2-1 - - TRBV7-3 TGTGCCAGCAGCTTCTTAGGAGAGAGCACCTACAATGAGCAGTTCTTC CASSFLGESTYNEQFF
TRBJ2-5 - - TRBV7-9 TGTGCCAGCAGCGTTCCCGCGGGACATGGGGTTCCAGAGACCCAGTACTTC CASSVPAGHGVPETQYF
TRBJ2-1 TRBD2 - TRBV7-6 TGTGCCAGCAGCCTAGCGGGCTCCTACAATGAGCAGTTCTTC CASSLAGSYNEQFF
TRBJ1-2 - - TRBV6-6 TGTGCCAGCAGTTACTCGAATAGGGGGTACTATGGCTACACCTTC CASSYSNRGYYGYTF
TRBJ2-7 TRBD1 - TRBV19 TGTGCCAGCAATAAGGGACAGGGGAGCTACGAGCAGTACTTC CASNKGQGSYEQYF
TRBJ2-3 TRBD2 - TRBV5-1 TGCGCCAGCAGCCTCAGCCTAGCGGGGGTCACAGATACGCAGTATTTT CASSLSLAGVTDTQYF
TRBJ2-7 TRBD2 - TRBV4-1 TGCGCCAGCAGCCAAGATCGATTTAGGGAGGCTAGCGGGAGGGCCGAGCAGTACTTC CASSQDRFREASGRAEQYF
TRBJ2-1 - - TRBV9 TGTGCCAGCAGCGTAGATTTGTCTATTCAGTTCTTC CASSVDLSIQFF
TRBJ1-4 - - TRBV10-3 TGTGCCATCAGTCCAAACTTACAGGGATCTGGTGAAAAACTGTTTTTT CAISPNLQGSGEKLFF
TRBJ2-5 TRBD1 - TRBV5-4 TGTGCCAGCAGCTTTAACAGGGGGCAAGAGACCCAGTACTTC CASSFNRGQETQYF
TRBJ1-5 - - TRBV19 TGTGCCAGTAGTATAGCCGCGGGGGATAATCAGCCCCAGCATTTT CASSIAAGDNQPQHF
TRBJ1-3 - - TRBV5-1 TGCGCCAGCAGCCGGACAGTTGCCTCTGGAAACACCATATATTTT CASSRTVASGNTIYF
TRBJ2-3 - once TRBV27 TGTGCCAGCAGGGCCTCGACATATCCCGATTATACGCAGTATTTT CASRASTYPDYTQYF
TRBJ1-6 TRBD1 once TRBV7-9 TGTGCCAGCAGTCGTGACAGGGGGCGCGGATGGAATTCACCCCTCCACTTT CASSRDRGRGWNSPLHF
TRBJ1-5 TRBD1 - TRBV6-5 TGTGCCAGCAGAACAGGGGGACAGCCCCAGCATTTT CASRTGGQPQHF
TRBJ1-1 - - TRBV9 TGTGCCAGCAGCGTAAACGTTTTGAACACTGAAGCTTTCTTT CASSVNVLNTEAFF
TRBJ1-1 - - TRBV6-1 TGTGCCACCGATAACGGGGCAGCGGCTTTCTTT CATDNGAAAFF
TRBJ1-1 - - TRBV7-2 TGTGCCAGCAGGGTGGGCAGGAACACTGAAGCTTTCTTT CASRVGRNTEAFF
TRBJ2-7 - - TRBV6-6 TGTGCCAGCAGCTCTCTCTACGAGCAGTACTTC CASSSLYEQYF
TRBJ1-5 - - TRBV30 TGTGCCTGGAGGGCACCCGGGGGCGTGAGCAATCAGCCCCAGCATTTT CAWRAPGGVSNQPQHF
TRBJ1-5 - medium-sized TRBV7-8 TGTGCCAGCAGCTTAGCCAGGGGTTATAGCAATCAGCCCCAGCATTTT CASSLARGYSNQPQHF
TRBJ2-1 TRBD1 - TRBV19 TGTGCCAGTAGTATCGACAGGGTAGGGCATGAGCAGTTCTTC CASSIDRVGHEQFF
TRBJ1-5 - - TRBV30 TGTGCCTGGAGTGTAAAGCTCGGGGGTTTACATCAGCCCCAGCATTTT CAWSVKLGGLHQPQHF
TRBJ1-3 - - TRBV9 TGTGCCAGCAGCTCTCACCAGGGGTCCGGAAACACCATATATTTT CASSSHQGSGNTIYF
TRBJ2-7 TRBD2 few TRBV28 TGTGCCAGCAGACTGACTAGCGGGAGATCCTACGAGCAGTACTTC CASRLTSGRSYEQYF
TRBJ2-7 TRBD2 - TRBV27 TGTGCCAGCAGTTTAAGGACTAGCGGGACACTACCCTGGGCCTACGAGCAGTACTTC CASSLRTSGTLPWAYEQYF
TRBJ1-1 - once TRBV2 TGTGCCAGCAGTGAAATGAACACTGAAGCTTTCTTT CASSEMNTEAFF
TRBJ2-7 - few TRBV21-1 TGTGCCAGCAGCAAAGAGGAGTCGGACAGAGCCACCCCCTACGAGCAGTACTTC CASSKEESDRATPYEQYF
TRBJ2-2 - - TRBV5-4 TGTGCCAGCAGCTTATGGAGACCCCTGAACACCGGGGAGCTGTTTTTT CASSLWRPLNTGELFF
TRBJ1-3 - - TRBV6-5 TGTGCCAGCACGGGTCCTTTCTCTGGAAACACCATATATTTT CASTGPFSGNTIYF
TRBJ1-3 - - TRBV4-1 TGCGCCAGCAGCCAGTTTCAGCGCAACTCTGGAAACACCATATATTTT CASSQFQRNSGNTIYF
TRBJ2-7 - - TRBV5-4 TGTGCCAGCAGCTCGACAGGCTACCAGCAGTACTTC CASSSTGYQQYF
TRBJ1-5 TRBD1 - TRBV5-1 TGCGCCAGCAGCAACCATACAGGGGACGGCAATCAGCCCCAGCATTTT CASSNHTGDGNQPQHF
TRBJ1-1 - - TRBV20-1 TGCAGTGCTAGAGGGAACACTGAAGCTTTCTTT CSARGNTEAFF
TRBJ2-5 - - TRBV27 TGTGCCAGCAGTTTAGGCCCCCAGGGACCGTACCAAGAGACCCAGTACTTC CASSLGPQGPYQETQYF
TRBJ1-2 - - TRBV5-1 TGCGCCAGCAGCTTGGGGATTTCCGACAGGATTCCTGGCTACACCTTC CASSLGISDRIPGYTF
TRBJ1-4 TRBD1 - TRBV4-1 TGCGCCAGCAGCCAAGCGGACAGGGGGTTAACTAATGAAAAACTGTTTTTT CASSQADRGLTNEKLFF
TRBJ2-1 TRBD2 - TRBV30 TGTGCCTGGAGACTAGCGGGCTCCTACAATGAGCAGTTCTTC CAWRLAGSYNEQFF
TRBJ1-1 - - TRBV27 TGTGCCAGCAGGCCGGGACTGCTGAACACTGAAGCTTTCTTT CASRPGLLNTEAFF
TRBJ1-6 - - TRBV7-3 TGTGCCAGCAGCTTAAGGAGGAATTCACCCCTCCACTTT CASSLRRNSPLHF
TRBJ2-1 TRBD2 - TRBV10-2 TGCGCCAGCAGTGAGTCCACTACTAGCGGGACATACAATGAGCAGTTCTTC CASSESTTSGTYNEQFF
TRBJ2-1 - few TRBV19 TGTGCCAGTAAGGGAAGGTATCAGCAGTTCTTC CASKGRYQQFF
TRBJ2-3 TRBD2 - TRBV9 TGTGCCAGCACCCAGACTAGCGGGAAGACAGATACGCAGTATTTT CASTQTSGKTDTQYF
TRBJ2-1 - - TRBV5-1 TGCGCCAGCAGCTCCTTCGGCCTTCCCTACAATGAGCAGTTCTTC CASSSFGLPYNEQFF
TRBJ2-3 - - TRBV27 TGTGCCAGCAGTTTGCGGGAAAGCACAGATACGCAGTATTTT CASSLRESTDTQYF